The rows below give T cell receptor beta chains drawn from one sample of a study of immune evolution from preneoplasia to lung adenocarcinoma. Clones were read by immunoSEQ multiplex PCR, and TCRdb kept only the in-frame ones, dropping some. The sample holds about 3,900 clones, nearly 90% seen once. Source material: FFPE minimally invasive lung adenocarcinoma tissue. The receptors here all came from an older donor with lung adenocarcinoma. CDR3s include the opening cysteine and the closing phenylalanine or tryptophan. A D gene is named only where the DNA matches it firmly. The size entry is marked missing in some rows and otherwise reads once, few, many or a size class.

NA TRBJ1-2 NA TRBV5-1 CASSLAPHADYGYTF TGCGCCAGCAGCTTGGCCCCTCATGCTGACTATGGCTACACCTTC
NA TRBJ1-5 NA TRBV15 CATREPPGPQHF TGTGCCACCAGGGAACCCCCTGGGCCCCAGCATTTT
TRBD1 TRBJ1-3 NA TRBV6-5 CASQGALTGNTIYF TGTGCCAGTCAGGGGGCTCTTACTGGAAACACCATATATTTT
NA TRBJ2-7 NA TRBV6-5 CASSYNLVGGQYF TGTGCCAGCAGTTATAACCTAGTCGGTGGGCAGTACTTC
NA TRBJ2-7 once TRBV29-1 CSVDRGGEQYF TGCAGCGTTGACAGGGGTGGCGAGCAGTACTTC
NA TRBJ1-2 few TRBV5-1 CASSASGQNYGYTF TGCGCCAGCAGCGCCTCTGGGCAGAACTATGGCTACACCTTC
NA TRBJ1-4 NA TRBV4-1 CASSQEGPGRDNEKLFF TGCGCCAGCAGCCAAGAGGGGCCGGGACGGGATAATGAAAAACTGTTTTTT
NA TRBJ2-3 NA TRBV9 CASSVEGLDTQYF TGTGCCAGCAGCGTAGAGGGGTTAGATACGCAGTATTTT
NA TRBJ2-7 NA TRBV6-1 CASSEGGYSYEQYF TGTGCCAGCAGTGAAGGGGGTTACTCCTACGAGCAGTACTTC
TRBD1 TRBJ2-5 NA TRBV28 CASSPQGDSPRGETQYF TGTGCCAGCAGTCCCCAGGGGGACAGCCCGAGGGGGGAGACCCAGTACTTC
TRBD1 TRBJ1-5 NA TRBV7-8 CASSLGPGGTGRFRNQPQHF TGTGCCAGCAGCTTGGGCCCTGGTGGGACAGGGCGATTTCGCAATCAGCCCCAGCATTTT
NA TRBJ2-7 NA TRBV4-1 CASSQGPSVSYEQYF TGCGCCAGCAGCCAAGGTCCGTCAGTCTCCTACGAGCAGTACTTC
NA TRBJ2-7 NA TRBV5-1 CASSLNLSLGSYEQYF TGCGCCAGCAGCTTGAATCTGAGCTTGGGCTCCTACGAGCAGTACTTC
NA TRBJ2-4 NA TRBV29-1 CSVELAKNIQYF TGCAGCGTTGAACTAGCCAAAAACATTCAGTACTTC
NA TRBJ1-1 NA TRBV6-1 CASSEDGAGSTEAFF TGTGCCAGCAGTGAAGACGGGGCAGGGAGCACTGAAGCTTTCTTT
TRBD2 TRBJ2-1 once TRBV7-2 CASSLVVGGTSANEQFF TGTGCCAGCAGCTTAGTCGTCGGGGGGACGAGCGCCAATGAGCAGTTCTTC
NA TRBJ1-1 NA TRBV2 CASRDTANTEAFF TGTGCCAGCAGGGACACGGCGAACACTGAAGCTTTCTTT
NA TRBJ1-5 NA TRBV2 CASSVGRTDQPQHF TGTGCCAGCAGTGTCGGGAGGACCGATCAGCCCCAGCATTTT
TRBD1 TRBJ1-4 NA TRBV27 CASRGTGMKLFF TGTGCCAGCAGGGGGACAGGGATGAAACTGTTTTTT
NA TRBJ2-7 once TRBV10-1 CASSTPGTCSYEQYF TGCGCCAGCAGTACACCCGGGACTTGCTCCTACGAGCAGTACTTC
NA TRBJ1-4 NA TRBV21-1 CASSKHPGRSGQGATNEKLFF TGTGCCAGCAGCAAACATCCCGGGCGGTCAGGGCAAGGGGCAACTAATGAAAAACTGTTTTTT
NA TRBJ1-1 NA TRBV6-5 CASSLRGWDTEAFF TGTGCCAGCAGCCTCAGGGGTTGGGACACTGAAGCTTTCTTT